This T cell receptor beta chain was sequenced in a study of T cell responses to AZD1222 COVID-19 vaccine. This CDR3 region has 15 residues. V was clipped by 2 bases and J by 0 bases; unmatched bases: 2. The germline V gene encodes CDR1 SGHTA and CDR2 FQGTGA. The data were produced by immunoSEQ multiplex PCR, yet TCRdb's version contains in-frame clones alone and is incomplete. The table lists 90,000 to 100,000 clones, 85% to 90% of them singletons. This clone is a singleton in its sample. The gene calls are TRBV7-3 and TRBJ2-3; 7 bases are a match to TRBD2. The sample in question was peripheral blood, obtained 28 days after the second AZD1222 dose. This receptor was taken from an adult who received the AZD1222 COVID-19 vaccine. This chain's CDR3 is CASSLGSGSTDTQYF. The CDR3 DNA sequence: TGTGCCAGCAGCTTAGGTAGCGGGAGCACAGATACGCAGTATTTT.